This T cell receptor (beta chain) was profiled in a study of PD-L1 blockade in urothelial cancer. Across the study: About 90% of the 29 patients were men with bladder-origin urothelial cancer.

The length of the CDR3 is 15 residues. Looked up from germline, CDR1 is SGHTA and CDR2 is FQGNSA. V was cut by 2 bases and J by 4 bases, with 11 bases left in between. Study-level points and caveats: Pretreatment TCR clonality in blood under the median foretold superior survival.

As for time point: peripheral blood 6 weeks after treatment start. With regard to this clone: Antigen unknown.

Synthetic analogs of TCR templates were spiked into every PCR. The assay was immunoSEQ multiplex PCR, and TCRdb's table has in-frame clones only and misses some. The data contain roughly 100,000 clones, approximately 87% of them singletons. This specimen consisted of PBMCs, obtained around atezolizumab (anti-PD-L1) treatment. This chain links TRBV7-2 with TRBJ2-2; D remains unclear. This receptor was identified in a man in his 70s with urothelial cancer. The CDR3 coding sequence is TGTGCCAGCAGCTTAAACCCACGGAGCACCGGGGAGCTGTTTTTT. As protein: CASSLNPRSTGELFF.